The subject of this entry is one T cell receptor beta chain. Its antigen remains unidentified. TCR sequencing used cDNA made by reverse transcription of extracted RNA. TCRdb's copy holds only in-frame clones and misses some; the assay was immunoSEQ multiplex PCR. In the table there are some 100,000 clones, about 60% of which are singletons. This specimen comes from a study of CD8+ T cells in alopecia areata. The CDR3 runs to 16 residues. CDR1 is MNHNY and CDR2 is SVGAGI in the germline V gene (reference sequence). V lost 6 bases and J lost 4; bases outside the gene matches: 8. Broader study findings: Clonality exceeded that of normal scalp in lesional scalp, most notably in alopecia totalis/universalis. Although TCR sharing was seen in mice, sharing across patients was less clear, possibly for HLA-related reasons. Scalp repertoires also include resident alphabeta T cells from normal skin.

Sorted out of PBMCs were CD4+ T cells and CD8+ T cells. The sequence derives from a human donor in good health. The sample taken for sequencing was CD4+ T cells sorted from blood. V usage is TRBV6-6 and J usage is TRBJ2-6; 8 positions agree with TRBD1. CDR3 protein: CASSDQGATGANVLTF. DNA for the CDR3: TGTGCCAGCAGCGACCAGGGGGCTACAGGGGCCAACGTCCTGACTTTC.